These 9 T cell receptor beta chains share one sample of origin, sequenced in a study of PD-L1 blockade in urothelial cancer (dated by TCRdb to about 2017). The library was generated by the immunoSEQ multiplex PCR assay. Here the immuneACCESS table is served through TCRdb, limited to in-frame sequences with V and J called. Missing clones are a known gap in these copies; in checked studies unresolved V genes cover under half, and the rest lacks a known reason. The sample has about 74,000 clones on record, under 90% of them singletons. Together, the top ten hold 4% to 6% of the sample. The specimen comprised PBMCs, sampled around atezolizumab (anti-PD-L1) treatment. Receptor source: a man between 65 and 85 years old with urothelial cancer.

The V gene is TRBV9, the J gene TRBJ2-5, with D possibly matching TRBD1 (6 bases). The CDR3 spans 16 residues. V was shortened by 0 bases and J by 5 bases, with 17 bases between the two germline ends. CDR1 is SGDLS, CDR2 YYNGEE, per germline. The CDR3 spells CASSVATGGGGETQYF. CDR3 sequence (DNA): TGTGCCAGCAGCGTAGCTACTGGGGGTGGGGGCGAGACCCAGTACTTC.

The V and J genes are TRBV5-6 and TRBJ2-7; perhaps TRBD2 as D (6 bases). The germline gives CDR1 SGHDT, CDR2 YYEEEE. There are 14 residues in the CDR3. The germline V and J ends were trimmed by 4 bases and 1 base, with 12 bases remaining between them. CDR3 DNA: TGTGCCAGCAGCGGGGGACTGGGGTCCTACGAGCAGTACTTC. This codes for CASSGGLGSYEQYF.

This chain connects TRBV7-9 to TRBJ1-1; 9 nucleotides line up with TRBD1. Losses at the gene ends were 5 bases for V and 4 bases for J; bases not matched to a gene: 8. Germline V CDR1 and CDR2: SEHNR, FQNEAQ (reference sequence). The CDR3 is 15 amino acids. This CDR3 reads CASSPPTGGSTEAFF. As DNA, the CDR3 is TGTGCCAGCAGCCCCCCGACAGGGGGTAGCACTGAAGCTTTCTTT.

The chain uses TRBV9 and TRBJ2-3; no reliable D call. Germline V gives CDR1 SGDLS, CDR2 YYNGEE. Between the trimmed V and J ends, which lost 2 bases and 3 bases, there was a span of 13 bases. CDR3 length: 15 residues. CDR3 sequence: CASSVRGPGTDTQYF. In DNA form, the CDR3 reads TGTGCCAGCAGCGTGCGTGGGCCCGGTACAGATACGCAGTATTTT.

CDR3 region: CASRTGGPRPYEQYF. For the CDR3, the DNA is TGTGCCAGCAGAACGGGAGGCCCACGCCCCTACGAGCAGTACTTC. The chain carries TRBV28 and TRBJ2-7; 7 bases align to TRBD2. The CDR3 length is 15 residues. Germline assignment: CDR1 MDHEN and CDR2 SYDVKM. V lost 6 bases, J lost 2 bases, and 10 bases stayed unmatched. Complete variable domain (other parts from reference TRBV28 and TRBJ2-7): DVKVTQSSRYLVKRTGEKVFLECVQDMDHENMFWYRQDPGLGLRLIYFSYDVKMKEKGDIPEGYSVSREKKERFSLILESASTNQTSMYLCASRTGGPRPYEQYFGPGTRLTVT.

V and J are TRBV6-1 and TRBJ1-5; D possibly corresponds to TRBD1 (6 bases). The ends were cut back, 0 bases at V and 1 base at J, with 7 bases in the middle. The germline V gene encodes CDR1 MNHNS and CDR2 SASEGT. CDR3 length: 15 amino acids. CDR3 residues: CASSEARGSNQPQHF. The CDR3 DNA is TGTGCCAGCAGTGAAGCAAGGGGGAGCAATCAGCCCCAGCATTTT.

This chain connects TRBV6-1 to TRBJ2-7; D is undetermined. CDR3 length equals 10 residues. Germline V gives CDR1 MNHNS, CDR2 SASEGT. V lost 3 bases to trimming and J lost 7 bases, with 4 bases between them. CDR3 DNA sequence: TGTGCCAGCAGTGACAGGGAGCAGTACTTC. Residues: CASSDREQYF.

The chain uses TRBV14 and TRBJ2-1; D ambiguous. The V gene lost 0 bases and the J gene lost 13 bases, with 10 bases spanning the gap. This CDR3 is built from 12 residues. Germline V gene sequence: CDR1 SGHDN, CDR2 FVKESK. CDR3 DNA: TGTGCCAGCAGCCAAGATAGAAGTGCTCAGTTCTTC. Amino acids: CASSQDRSAQFF.

This chain joins TRBV30 and TRBJ1-2; D ambiguous. The germline V gene encodes CDR1 GTSNPN and CDR2 SVGIG (reference sequence). V was shortened by 2 bases and J by 8 bases, with 12 bases between the two germline ends. The CDR3 runs to 12 residues. CDR3 region: CAWSLQTGGYTF. The DNA of the CDR3 is TGTGCCTGGAGTTTACAAACGGGGGGCTACACCTTC.